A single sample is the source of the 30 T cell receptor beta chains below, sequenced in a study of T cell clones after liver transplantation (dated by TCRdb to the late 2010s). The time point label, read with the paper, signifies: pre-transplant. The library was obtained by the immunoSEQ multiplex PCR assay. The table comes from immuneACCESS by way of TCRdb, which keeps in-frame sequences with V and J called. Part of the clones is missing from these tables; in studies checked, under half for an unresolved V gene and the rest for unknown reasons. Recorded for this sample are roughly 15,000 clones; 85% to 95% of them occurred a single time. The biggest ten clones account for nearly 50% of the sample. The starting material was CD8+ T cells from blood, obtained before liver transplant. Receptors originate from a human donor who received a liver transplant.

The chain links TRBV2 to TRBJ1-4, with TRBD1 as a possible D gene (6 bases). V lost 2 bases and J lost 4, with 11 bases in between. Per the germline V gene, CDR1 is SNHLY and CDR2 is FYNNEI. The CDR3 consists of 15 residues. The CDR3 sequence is CASSEPGHRNEKLFF. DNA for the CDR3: TGTGCCAGCAGTGAACCGGGACACCGTAATGAAAAACTGTTTTTT. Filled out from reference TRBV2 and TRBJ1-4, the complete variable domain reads EPEVTQTPSHQVTQMGQEVILRCVPISNHLYFYWYRQILGQKVEFLVSFYNNEISEKSEIFDDQFSVERPDGSNFTLKIRSTKLEDSAMYFCASSEPGHRNEKLFFGSGTQLSVL.

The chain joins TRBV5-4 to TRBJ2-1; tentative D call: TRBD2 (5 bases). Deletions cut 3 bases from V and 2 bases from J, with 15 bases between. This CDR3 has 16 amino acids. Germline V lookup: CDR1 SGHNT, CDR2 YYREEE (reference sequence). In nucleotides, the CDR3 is TGTGCCAGCAGCTGGGAACGGACTGATCCCTACAATGAGCAGTTCTTC. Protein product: CASSWERTDPYNEQFF.

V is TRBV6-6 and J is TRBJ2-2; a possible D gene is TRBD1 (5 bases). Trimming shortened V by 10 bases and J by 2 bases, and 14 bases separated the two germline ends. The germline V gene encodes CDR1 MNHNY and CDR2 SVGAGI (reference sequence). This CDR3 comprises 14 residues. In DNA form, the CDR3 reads TGTGCCACCCACAGGTCGGCAAACACCGGGGAGCTGTTTTTT. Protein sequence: CATHRSANTGELFF.

The CDR3, as DNA: TGTGCTAGTGGCATTGACCTGACAAATGAAAAACTGTTTTTT. Translation gives CASGIDLTNEKLFF. The chain is built from TRBV12-5 and TRBJ1-4; D call uncertain. The V and J ends lost 6 bases and 5 bases respectively, with 13 bases between them. This CDR3 comprises 14 residues. Germline CDR1 and CDR2: LGHNT and FRNRAP.

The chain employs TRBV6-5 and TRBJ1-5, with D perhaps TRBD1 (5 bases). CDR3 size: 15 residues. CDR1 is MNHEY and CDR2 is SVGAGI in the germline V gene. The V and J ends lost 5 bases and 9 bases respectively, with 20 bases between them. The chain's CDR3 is CASSPQGRSRGPQHF. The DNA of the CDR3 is TGTGCCAGCAGTCCCCAGGGACGGAGCCGGGGGCCCCAGCATTTT.

In nucleotides, the CDR3 is TGTGCCAGTACAACCCGGGACAGGGGTGACGCCGGGGAGCTGTTTTTT. Amino acids: CASTTRDRGDAGELFF. This sequence joins TRBV19 and TRBJ2-2; the match to TRBD1 covers 10 bases. This CDR3 is built from 16 residues. With 7 bases clipped from V and 6 bases from J, the junction kept 11 bases outside the gene matches. Germline V gene data show CDR1 as LNHDA and CDR2 as SQIVND (reference sequence).

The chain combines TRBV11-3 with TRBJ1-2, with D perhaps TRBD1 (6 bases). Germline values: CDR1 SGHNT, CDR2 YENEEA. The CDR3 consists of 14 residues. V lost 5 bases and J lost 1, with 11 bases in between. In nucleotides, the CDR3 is TGTGCCAGCAGCCCGGGACACAATAACTATGGCTACACCTTC. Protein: CASSPGHNNYGYTF.

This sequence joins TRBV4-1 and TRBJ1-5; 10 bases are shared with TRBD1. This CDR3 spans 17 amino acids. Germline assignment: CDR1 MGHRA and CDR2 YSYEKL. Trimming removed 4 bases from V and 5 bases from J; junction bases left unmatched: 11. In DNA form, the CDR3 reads TGCGCCAGCAGCCCTACCCGGACAGGGGGAGCCCATCAGCCCCAGCATTTT. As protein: CASSPTRTGGAHQPQHF.

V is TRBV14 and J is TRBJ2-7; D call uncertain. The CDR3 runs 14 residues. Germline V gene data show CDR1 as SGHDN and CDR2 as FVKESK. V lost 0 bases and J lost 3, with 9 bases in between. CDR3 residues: CASSQEAGYYEQYF. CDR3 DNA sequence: TGTGCCAGCAGCCAAGAGGCAGGTTACTACGAGCAGTACTTC.

The CDR3 DNA sequence: TGTGCCAGCAGCTCTATACAGGGGGCCGGGCGAAGGAAGGAGCTGTTTTTT. Its translation is CASSSIQGAGRRKELFF. The V and J genes are TRBV13 and TRBJ2-2; 9 nucleotides agree with TRBD1. The CDR3 is made up of 17 amino acids. After removal of 4 bases from V and 10 bases from J, the junction contained 16 bases not matched to a gene. CDR1 and CDR2 (germline): PRHDT, FYEKMQ (reference sequence).

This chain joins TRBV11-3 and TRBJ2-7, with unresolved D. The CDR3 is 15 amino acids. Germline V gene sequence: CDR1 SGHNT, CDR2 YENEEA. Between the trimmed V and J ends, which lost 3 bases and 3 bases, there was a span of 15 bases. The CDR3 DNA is TGTGCCAGCAGCTTTGCGGTATCGGCCGTCTACGAGCAGTACTTC. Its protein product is CASSFAVSAVYEQYF.

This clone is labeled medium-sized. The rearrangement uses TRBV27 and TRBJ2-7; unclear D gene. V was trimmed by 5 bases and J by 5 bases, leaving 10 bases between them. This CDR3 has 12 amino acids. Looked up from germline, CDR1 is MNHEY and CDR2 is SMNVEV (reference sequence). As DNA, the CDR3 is TGTGCCAGCAGTCACCCGTTTGACGAGCAGTACTTC. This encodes CASSHPFDEQYF.

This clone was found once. The CDR3 protein is CASSHGGLDEQYF. Written as DNA, the CDR3 is TGTGCCAGCAGCCACGGGGGTTTAGACGAGCAGTACTTC. The chain uses TRBV9 and TRBJ2-7, with D possibly matching TRBD2 (6 bases). The CDR3 is 13 amino acids. V was cut by 4 bases and J by 5 bases, with 13 bases left in between. Looked up from germline, CDR1 is SGDLS and CDR2 is YYNGEE.

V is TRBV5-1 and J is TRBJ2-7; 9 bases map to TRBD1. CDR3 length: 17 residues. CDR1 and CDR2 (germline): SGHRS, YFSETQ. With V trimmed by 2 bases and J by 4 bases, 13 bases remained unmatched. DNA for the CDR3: TGCGCCAGCAGCTTAGCAGCTAATGACAGGGGGTCGTACGAGCAGTACTTC. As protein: CASSLAANDRGSYEQYF. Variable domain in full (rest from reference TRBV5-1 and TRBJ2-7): KAGVTQTPRYLIKTRGQQVTLSCSPISGHRSVSWYQQTPGQGLQFLFEYFSETQRNKGNFPGRFSGRQFSNSRSEMNVSTLELGDSALYLCASSLAANDRGSYEQYFGPGTRLTVT.

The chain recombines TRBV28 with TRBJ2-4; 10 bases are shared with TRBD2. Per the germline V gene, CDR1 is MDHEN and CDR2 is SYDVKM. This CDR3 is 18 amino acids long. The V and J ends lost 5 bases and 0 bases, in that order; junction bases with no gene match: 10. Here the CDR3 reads CASSPVVAGGLAKNIQYF. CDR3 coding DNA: TGTGCCAGCAGTCCCGTGGTAGCGGGAGGACTAGCCAAAAACATTCAGTACTTC.

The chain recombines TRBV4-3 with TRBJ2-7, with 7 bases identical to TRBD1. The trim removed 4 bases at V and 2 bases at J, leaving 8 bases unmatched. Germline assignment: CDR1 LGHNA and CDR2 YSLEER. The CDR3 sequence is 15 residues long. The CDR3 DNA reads TGCGCCAGCAGCCGTCTGACAGGGAGTACCTACGAGCAGTACTTC. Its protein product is CASSRLTGSTYEQYF.

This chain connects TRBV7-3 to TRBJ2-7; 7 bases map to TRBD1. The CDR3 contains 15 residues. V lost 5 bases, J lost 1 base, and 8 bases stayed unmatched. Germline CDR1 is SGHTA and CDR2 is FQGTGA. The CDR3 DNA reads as TGTGCCAGCAGCCCCCCCCGGGACAGTTCCTACGAGCAGTACTTC. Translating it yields CASSPPRDSSYEQYF.

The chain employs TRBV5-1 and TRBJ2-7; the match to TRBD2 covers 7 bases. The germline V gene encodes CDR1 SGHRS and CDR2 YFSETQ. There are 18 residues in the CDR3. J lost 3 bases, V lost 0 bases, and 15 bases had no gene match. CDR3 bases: TGCGCCAGCAGCTTGGTAGTTTGGTTGGCGGGAGTTTGCTACGAGCAGTACTTC. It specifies CASSLVVWLAGVCYEQYF.

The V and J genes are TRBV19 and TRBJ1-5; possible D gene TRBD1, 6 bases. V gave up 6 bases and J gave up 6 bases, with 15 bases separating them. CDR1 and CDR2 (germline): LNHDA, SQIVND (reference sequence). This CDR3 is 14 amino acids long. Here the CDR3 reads CASSLGGGGQPQHF. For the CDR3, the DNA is TGTGCCAGTAGCCTAGGGGGAGGGGGTCAGCCCCAGCATTTT.

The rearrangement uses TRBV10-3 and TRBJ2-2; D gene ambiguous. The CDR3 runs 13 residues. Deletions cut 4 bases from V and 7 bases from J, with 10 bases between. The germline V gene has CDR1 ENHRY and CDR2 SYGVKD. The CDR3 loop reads CAISGDNLGELFF. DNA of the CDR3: TGTGCCATCAGTGGCGACAACCTCGGGGAGCTGTTTTTT.

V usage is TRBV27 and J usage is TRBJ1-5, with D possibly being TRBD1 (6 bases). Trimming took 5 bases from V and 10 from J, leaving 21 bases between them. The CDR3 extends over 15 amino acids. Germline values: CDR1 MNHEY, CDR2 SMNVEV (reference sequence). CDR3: CASSGQGPPGGPQHF. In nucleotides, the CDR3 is TGTGCCAGCAGTGGGCAGGGGCCGCCGGGGGGACCCCAGCATTTT.

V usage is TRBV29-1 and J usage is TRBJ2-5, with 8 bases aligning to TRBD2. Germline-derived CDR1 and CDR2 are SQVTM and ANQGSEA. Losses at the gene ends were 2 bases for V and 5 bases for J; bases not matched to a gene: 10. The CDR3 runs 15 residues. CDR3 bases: TGCAGCGTTGAATCGGAGCGGGAGAACGGGGAGACCCAGTACTTC. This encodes CSVESERENGETQYF.

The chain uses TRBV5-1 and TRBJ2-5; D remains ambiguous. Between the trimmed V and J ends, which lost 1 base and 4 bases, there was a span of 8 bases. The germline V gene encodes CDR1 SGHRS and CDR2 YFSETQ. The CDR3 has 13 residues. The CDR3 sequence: CASSLRGGETQYF. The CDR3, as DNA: TGCGCCAGCAGCTTGCGCGGTGGAGAGACCCAGTACTTC.

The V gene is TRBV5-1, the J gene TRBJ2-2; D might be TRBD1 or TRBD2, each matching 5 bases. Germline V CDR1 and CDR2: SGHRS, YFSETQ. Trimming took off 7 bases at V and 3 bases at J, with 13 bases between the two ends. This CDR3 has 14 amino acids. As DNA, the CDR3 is TGCGCCAGCCGGGTAGAGGGGTACACCGGGGAGCTGTTTTTT. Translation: CASRVEGYTGELFF. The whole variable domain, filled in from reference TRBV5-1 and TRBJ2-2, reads KAGVTQTPRYLIKTRGQQVTLSCSPISGHRSVSWYQQTPGQGLQFLFEYFSETQRNKGNFPGRFSGRQFSNSRSEMNVSTLELGDSALYLCASRVEGYTGELFFGEGSRLTVL.

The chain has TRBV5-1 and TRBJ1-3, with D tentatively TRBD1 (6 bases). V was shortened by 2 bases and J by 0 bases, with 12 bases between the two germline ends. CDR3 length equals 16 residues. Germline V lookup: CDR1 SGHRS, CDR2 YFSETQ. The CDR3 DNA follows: TGCGCCAGCAGCTTTGCGCAGGGGCTCTCTGGAAACACCATATATTTT. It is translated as CASSFAQGLSGNTIYF.

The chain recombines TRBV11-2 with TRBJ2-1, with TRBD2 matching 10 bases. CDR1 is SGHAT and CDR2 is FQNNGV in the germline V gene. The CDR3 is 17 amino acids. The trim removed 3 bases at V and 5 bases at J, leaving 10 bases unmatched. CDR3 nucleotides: TGTGCCAGCAGCTTCTTGATTGGACTAGCGGATGACAATGAGCAGTTCTTC. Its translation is CASSFLIGLADDNEQFF.

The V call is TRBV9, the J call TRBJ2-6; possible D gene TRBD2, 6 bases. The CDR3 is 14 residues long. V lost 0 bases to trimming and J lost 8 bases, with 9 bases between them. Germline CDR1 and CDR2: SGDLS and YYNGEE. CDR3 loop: CASSVGAGTNVLTF. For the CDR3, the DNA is TGTGCCAGCAGCGTAGGGGCGGGGACCAACGTCCTGACTTTC. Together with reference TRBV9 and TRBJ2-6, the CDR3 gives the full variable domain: DSGVTQTPKHLITATGQRVTLRCSPRSGDLSVYWYQQSLDQGLQFLIQYYNGEERAKGNILERFSAQQFPDLHSELNLSSLELGDSALYFCASSVGAGTNVLTFGAGSRLTVL.

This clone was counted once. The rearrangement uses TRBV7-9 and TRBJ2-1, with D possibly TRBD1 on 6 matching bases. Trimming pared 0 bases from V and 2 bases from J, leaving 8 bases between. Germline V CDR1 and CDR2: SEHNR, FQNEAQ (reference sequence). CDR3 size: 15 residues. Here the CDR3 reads CASSLADRPYNEQFF. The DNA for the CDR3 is TGTGCCAGCAGCTTAGCGGACAGACCCTACAATGAGCAGTTCTTC.

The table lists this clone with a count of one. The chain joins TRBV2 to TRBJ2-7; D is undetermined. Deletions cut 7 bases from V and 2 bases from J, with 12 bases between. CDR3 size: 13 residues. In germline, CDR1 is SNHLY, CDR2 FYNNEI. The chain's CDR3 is CASKLTETYEQYF. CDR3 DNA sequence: TGTGCCAGCAAGTTGACGGAAACCTACGAGCAGTACTTC.

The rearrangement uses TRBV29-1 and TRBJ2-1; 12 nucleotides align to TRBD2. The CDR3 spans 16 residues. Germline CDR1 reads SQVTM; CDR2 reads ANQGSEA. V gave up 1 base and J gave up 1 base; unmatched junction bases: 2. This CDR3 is CSVEGTSGVSYNEQFF. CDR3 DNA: TGCAGCGTTGAAGGGACTAGCGGGGTGTCCTACAATGAGCAGTTCTTC.